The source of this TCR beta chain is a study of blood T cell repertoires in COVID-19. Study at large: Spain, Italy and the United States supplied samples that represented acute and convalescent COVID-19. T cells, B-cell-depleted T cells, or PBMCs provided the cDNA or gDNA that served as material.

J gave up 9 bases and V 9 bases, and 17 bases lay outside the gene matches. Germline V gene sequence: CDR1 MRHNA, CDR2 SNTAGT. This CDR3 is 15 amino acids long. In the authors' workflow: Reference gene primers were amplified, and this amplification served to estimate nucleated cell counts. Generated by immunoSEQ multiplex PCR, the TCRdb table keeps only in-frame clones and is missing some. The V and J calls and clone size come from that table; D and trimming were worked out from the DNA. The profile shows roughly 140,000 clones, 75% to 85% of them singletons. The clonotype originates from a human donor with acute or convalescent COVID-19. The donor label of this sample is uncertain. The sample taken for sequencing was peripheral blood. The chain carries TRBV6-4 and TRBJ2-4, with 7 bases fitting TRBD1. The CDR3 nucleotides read TGTGCCAGGGCAGACAGGGACACGGGTCGGACCATTCAGTACTTC. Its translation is CARADRDTGRTIQYF.